This T cell receptor (beta chain) was sequenced during a study of siplizumab effects on memory and regulatory T cells. Researchers maintained the mixed lymphocyte reaction cells in coculture at 37°C for five to six days. Turning to this clone: What it binds is unknown.

Clones were sequenced by immunoSEQ multiplex PCR, and TCRdb holds only the in-frame ones, with some missing. Altogether 3,500 or so clones are present, about half being singletons, with the ten largest covering approximately 4.8%. After removal of 1 base from V and 2 bases from J, the junction contained 2 bases not matched to a gene. The germline gives CDR1 SGHRS, CDR2 YFSETQ. The CDR3 extends over 15 amino acids. Overall study results and limits: Roughly 75-96% of proliferating CD4+ or CD8+ clones lacked a naive or memory phenotype that could be assigned.

Sequenced sample: CFSE-low (dividing) CD4+ T cells sorted from an allogeneic mixed lymphocyte reaction. The chain couples TRBV5-1 to TRBJ2-1, with TRBD2 identical over 8 bases. This TCR was sampled from a human donor in good health; the cells came from an allogeneic mixed lymphocyte reaction. Written as DNA, the CDR3 is TGCGCCAGCAGCTTGATAGCGGGGACCTACAATGAGCAGTTCTTC. It specifies CASSLIAGTYNEQFF. The full variable domain, with the rest looked up from reference TRBV5-1 and TRBJ2-1, is KAGVTQTPRYLIKTRGQQVTLSCSPISGHRSVSWYQQTPGQGLQFLFEYFSETQRNKGNFPGRFSGRQFSNSRSEMNVSTLELGDSALYLCASSLIAGTYNEQFFGPGTRLTVL.